Listed below are T cell receptor beta chains from one sample, sequenced in a study of T-cell memory formation after mild COVID-19. TCRdb redid the calling of the 5' RACE reads with MiXCR, one entry per CDR3 protein. The sample contains about 290,000 distinct CDR3 sequences, around a sixth of which appear only once. The sequenced sample was PBMCs or a T cell subset sorted from them (not recorded which). The receptors were sampled from a man younger than 35 who had mild COVID-19 (a few samples of this study predate the infection). Cell type and time point are not known. The CDR3 runs from the conserved cysteine through the conserved F or W. Fields, in order: CDR3 protein, CDR3 DNA, D gene, V gene, J gene, clone size. D genes are given only for firm matches. The listing skips clone size in some rows; elsewhere it reads once, few, many or a size class.

CASSYSFSNQPQHF	TGTGCCAGCAGTTACTCCTTCAGCAATCAGCCCCAGCATTTT	NA	TRBV6-5	TRBJ1-5	many
CASSVPGQGAEAFF	TGTGCCAGCTCAGTCCCGGGACAGGGGGCTGAAGCTTTCTTT	TRBD1	TRBV18	TRBJ1-1	NA
CSAALGSGQPQHF	TGCAGTGCTGCTTTAGGGTCGGGTCAGCCCCAGCATTTT	NA	TRBV20-1	TRBJ1-5	NA
CASSQDRGTGNQPQHF	TGTGCCAGCAGCCAGGACAGGGGTACGGGCAATCAGCCCCAGCATTTT	TRBD1	TRBV4-2	TRBJ1-5	NA
CASSFRGEHNTGELFF	TGCGCCAGCAGCTTCAGAGGAGAGCATAACACCGGGGAGCTGTTTTTT	NA	TRBV5-1	TRBJ2-2	many
CAIMFDASQYF	TGTGCCATCATGTTTGATGCTTCTCAGTATTTT	NA	TRBV10-3	TRBJ2-3	NA
CASSRFNEQFF	TGTGCCAGCAGCCGCTTCAATGAGCAGTTCTTC	NA	TRBV7-2	TRBJ2-1	few
CASSVQAGTGNTGELFF	TGTGCCAGCAGCGTTCAGGCCGGGACAGGGAACACCGGGGAGCTGTTTTTT	TRBD1	TRBV9	TRBJ2-2	NA
CASSLPGSYTQYF	TGCGCCAGCAGCCTGCCTGGCAGCTATACGCAGTATTTT	NA	TRBV5-1	TRBJ2-3	many
CSAEGLAGNTEAFF	TGCAGTGCTGAGGGTCTGGCGGGGAACACTGAAGCTTTCTTT	NA	TRBV20-1	TRBJ1-1	few
CASSLGLGGHEQYF	TGCGCCAGCAGCTTGGGACTAGGAGGACACGAGCAGTACTTC	NA	TRBV5-1	TRBJ2-7	many
CASSLGQGSRGYTF	TGTGCCAGCAGCTTGGGTCAAGGCTCTAGGGGCTACACCTTC	NA	TRBV5-4	TRBJ1-2	few
CASSYGGVRDEQYF	TGTGCCAGCAGTTACGGGGGTGTCAGGGACGAGCAGTACTTC	NA	TRBV27	TRBJ2-7	few
CASTRDSPNYGYTF	TGTGCCAGCACCCGGGACAGTCCTAACTATGGCTACACCTTC	TRBD1	TRBV12-3/TRBV12-4	TRBJ1-2	few
CASSYSIGYEQYF	TGTGCCAGCAGTTACTCGATAGGCTACGAGCAGTACTTC	NA	TRBV6-2/TRBV6-3	TRBJ2-7	NA
CASSRDRAYNEQFF	TGTGCCAGCAGCCGGGACAGGGCCTACAATGAGCAGTTCTTC	TRBD1	TRBV6-6	TRBJ2-1	NA
CATVDRGDEQYF	TGCGCCACCGTGGACAGGGGAGACGAGCAGTACTTC	TRBD1	TRBV10-2	TRBJ2-7	NA
CASSPFPGFNGYTF	TGTGCCAGCAGCCCATTCCCAGGGTTTAATGGCTACACCTTC	NA	TRBV7-2	TRBJ1-2	NA
CASMDPSPYEQYF	TGCGCCAGCATGGACCCATCTCCCTACGAGCAGTACTTC	NA	TRBV10-2	TRBJ2-7	NA
CASSSDRFTDTQYF	TGTGCCAGCAGCTCGGACAGGTTCACAGATACGCAGTATTTT	TRBD1	TRBV11-2	TRBJ2-3	NA
CASMVMGNSNEQFF	TGTGCCAGCATGGTCATGGGTAATTCCAATGAGCAGTTCTTC	NA	TRBV7-9	TRBJ2-1	few
CASSWGQGWTEAFF	TGTGCCAGCAGCTGGGGACAGGGTTGGACTGAAGCTTTCTTT	TRBD1	TRBV5-6	TRBJ1-1	many
CSAITGGNQPQHF	TGCAGTGCTATTACAGGGGGCAATCAGCCCCAGCATTTT	TRBD1	TRBV20-1	TRBJ1-5	few
CASSQFWGSTDTQYF	TGTGCCAGCAGCCAATTTTGGGGGTCCACAGATACGCAGTATTTT	NA	TRBV3-1	TRBJ2-3	few
CASSLSTGQDTQYF	TGCGCCAGCAGCTTGAGCACAGGGCAAGATACGCAGTATTTT	NA	TRBV5-1	TRBJ2-3	few
CASSLVGQRTEAFF	TGTGCCAGCAGCTTAGTGGGACAGCGCACTGAAGCTTTCTTT	TRBD1	TRBV7-9	TRBJ1-1	few
CASSQVDRGPFTDTQYF	TGTGCCAGCAGCCAAGTGGACAGGGGGCCCTTCACAGATACGCAGTATTTT	TRBD1	TRBV3-1	TRBJ2-3	NA
CASSQDHDSGGTEAFF	TGTGCCAGCAGCCAAGATCACGACAGTGGCGGTACTGAAGCTTTCTTT	NA	TRBV4-2	TRBJ1-1	NA